This record concerns one TCR beta chain sequence. This sample is drawn from a study of CD8 T cells in Susac syndrome. With random hexamers, reverse transcription was performed on about 0.45 to 1 ug of RNA. TCRdb fed the immunoSEQ multiplex PCR reads into MiXCR, producing one record per CDR3 protein. The sample has under 150,000 distinct CDR3 sequences, roughly 94% seen once. V lost 4 bases to trimming and J lost 4 bases, with 10 bases between them. The CDR3 sequence is 13 residues long. The germline V gene has CDR1 SEHNR and CDR2 FQNEAQ (reference sequence). This receptor was obtained from a human donor in good health. The chain carries TRBV7-9 and TRBJ2-5; D might be TRBD1 (6 bases). The specimen was CD8+ T cells from PBMCs. CDR3 nucleotide sequence: TGTGCCAGCAGCTCGGGACACACAGAGACCCAGTACTTC. Protein sequence: CASSSGHTETQYF.